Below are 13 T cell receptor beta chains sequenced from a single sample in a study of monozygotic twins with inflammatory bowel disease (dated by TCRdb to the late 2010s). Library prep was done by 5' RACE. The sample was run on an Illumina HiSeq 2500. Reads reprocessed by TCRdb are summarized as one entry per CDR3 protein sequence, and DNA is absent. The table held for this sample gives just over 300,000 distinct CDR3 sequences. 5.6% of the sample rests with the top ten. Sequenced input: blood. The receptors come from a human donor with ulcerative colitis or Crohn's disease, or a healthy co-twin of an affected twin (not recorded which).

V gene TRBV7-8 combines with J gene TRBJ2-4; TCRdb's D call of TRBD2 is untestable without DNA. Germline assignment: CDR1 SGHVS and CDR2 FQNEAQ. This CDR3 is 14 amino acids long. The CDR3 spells CASSVGTQKNIQYF.

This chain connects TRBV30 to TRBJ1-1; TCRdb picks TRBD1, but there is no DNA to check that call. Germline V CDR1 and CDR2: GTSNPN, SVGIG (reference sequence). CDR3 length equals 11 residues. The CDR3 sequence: CAWGAQPEAFF.

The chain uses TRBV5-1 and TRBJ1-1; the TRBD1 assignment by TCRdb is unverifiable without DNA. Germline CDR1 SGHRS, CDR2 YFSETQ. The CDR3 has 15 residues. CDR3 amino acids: CASSLHRGQNTEAFF.

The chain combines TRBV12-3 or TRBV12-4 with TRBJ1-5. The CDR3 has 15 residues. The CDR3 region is CASSLQVNSNQPQHF.

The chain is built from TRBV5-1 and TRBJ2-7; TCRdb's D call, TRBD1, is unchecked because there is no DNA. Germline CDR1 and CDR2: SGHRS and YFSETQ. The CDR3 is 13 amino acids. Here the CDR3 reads CASSKDRVHEQYF.

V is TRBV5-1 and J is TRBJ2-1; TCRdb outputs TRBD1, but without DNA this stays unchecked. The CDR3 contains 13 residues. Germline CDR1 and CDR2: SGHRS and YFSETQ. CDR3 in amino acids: CASAPPGGNEQFF.

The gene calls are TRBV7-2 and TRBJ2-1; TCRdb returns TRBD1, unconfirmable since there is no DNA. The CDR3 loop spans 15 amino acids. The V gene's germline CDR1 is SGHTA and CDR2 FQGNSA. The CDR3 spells CASSHPDRVYNEQFF.

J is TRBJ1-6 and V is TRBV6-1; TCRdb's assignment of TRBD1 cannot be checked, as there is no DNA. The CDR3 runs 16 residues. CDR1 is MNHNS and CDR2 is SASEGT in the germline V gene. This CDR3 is CASMGRQVQGNSPLHF.

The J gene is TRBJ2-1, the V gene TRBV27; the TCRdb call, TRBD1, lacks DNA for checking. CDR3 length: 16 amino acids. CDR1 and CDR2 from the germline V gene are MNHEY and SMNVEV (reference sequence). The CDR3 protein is CASSFQPLGSYNEQFF.

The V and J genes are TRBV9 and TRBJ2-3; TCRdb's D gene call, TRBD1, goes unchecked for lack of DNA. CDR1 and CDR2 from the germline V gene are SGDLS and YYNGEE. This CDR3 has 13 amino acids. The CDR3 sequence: CASSPGFTDTQYF.

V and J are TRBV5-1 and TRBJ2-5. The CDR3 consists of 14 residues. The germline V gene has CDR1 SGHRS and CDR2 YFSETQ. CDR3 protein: CASGPSGRSETQYF.

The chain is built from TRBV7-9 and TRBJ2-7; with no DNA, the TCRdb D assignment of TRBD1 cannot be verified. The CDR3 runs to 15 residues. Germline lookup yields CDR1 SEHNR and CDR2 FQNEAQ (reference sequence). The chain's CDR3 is CASSSRQGVFIEQYF. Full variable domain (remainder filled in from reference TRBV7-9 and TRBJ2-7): DTGVSQNPRHKITKRGQNVTFRCDPISEHNRLYWYRQTLGQGPEFLTYFQNEAQLEKSRLLSDRFSAERPKGSFSTLEIQRTEQGDSAMYLCASSSRQGVFIEQYFGPGTRLTVT.

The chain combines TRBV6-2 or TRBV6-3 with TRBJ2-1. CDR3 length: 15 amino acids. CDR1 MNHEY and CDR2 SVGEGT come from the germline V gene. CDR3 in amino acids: CASTKKGELLNEQFF.